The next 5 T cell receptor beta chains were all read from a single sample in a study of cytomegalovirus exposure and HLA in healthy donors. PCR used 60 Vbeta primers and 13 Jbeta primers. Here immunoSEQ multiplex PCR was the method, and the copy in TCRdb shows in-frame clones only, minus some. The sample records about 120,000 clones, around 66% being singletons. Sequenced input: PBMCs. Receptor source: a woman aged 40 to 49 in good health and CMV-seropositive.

As DNA, the CDR3 is TGTGCCACCAGCAGAGAGTACAACAGGGGCCGGAACTACGAGCAGTACTTC. Translating it yields CATSREYNRGRNYEQYF. This chain links TRBV15 with TRBJ2-5; 7 bases fit TRBD1. The assigned J gene may be wrong: the sequence end matches TRBJ2-7 better. This CDR3 is 17 amino acids long. Germline V CDR1 and CDR2: LNHNV, YYDKDF (reference sequence).

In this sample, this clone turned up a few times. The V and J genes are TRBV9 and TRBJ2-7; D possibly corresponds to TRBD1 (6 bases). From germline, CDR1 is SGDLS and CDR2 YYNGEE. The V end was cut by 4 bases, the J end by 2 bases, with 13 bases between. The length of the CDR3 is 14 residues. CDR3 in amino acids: CASSKTDRAYEQYF. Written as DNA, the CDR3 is TGTGCCAGCAGCAAAACGGACAGAGCCTACGAGCAGTACTTC.

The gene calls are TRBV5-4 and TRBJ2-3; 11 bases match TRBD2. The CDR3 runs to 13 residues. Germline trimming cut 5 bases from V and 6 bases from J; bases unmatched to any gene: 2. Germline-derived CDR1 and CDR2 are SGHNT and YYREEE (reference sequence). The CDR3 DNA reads TGTGCCAGCAGGCTAGCGGGGGGTGATACGCAGTATTTT. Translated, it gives CASRLAGGDTQYF.

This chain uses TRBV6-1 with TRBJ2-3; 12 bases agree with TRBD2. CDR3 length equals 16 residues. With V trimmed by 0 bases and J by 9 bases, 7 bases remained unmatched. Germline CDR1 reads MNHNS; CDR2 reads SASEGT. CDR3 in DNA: TGTGCCAGCAGTGAAGCAGCTAGCGGGGGGGCGGTGACGCAGTATTTT. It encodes CASSEAASGGAVTQYF.

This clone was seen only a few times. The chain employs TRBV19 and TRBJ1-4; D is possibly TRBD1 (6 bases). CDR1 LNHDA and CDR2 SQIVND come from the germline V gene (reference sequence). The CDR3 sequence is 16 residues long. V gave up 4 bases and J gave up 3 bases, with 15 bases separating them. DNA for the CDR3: TGTGCCAGTAGTACCCAGGGGAATTGGGCTAATGAAAAACTGTTTTTT. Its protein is CASSTQGNWANEKLFF.